The rows below give T cell receptor beta chains drawn from one sample of a study of T cells in Graves' hyperthyroidism and ophthalmopathy. TCRdb independently ran MiXCR on the multiplex PCR reads; one entry per CDR3 protein. The sample holds some 620,000 distinct CDR3 sequences; roughly 17% are singletons and the top ten take 3.5% to 4%. The specimen sequenced was blood. These receptors all stem from a woman in her thirties with Graves' hyperthyroidism. Both conserved end residues are part of each CDR3. The D gene is left open where the match is weak. Rows give clone size only sometimes, using once, few, many, or a class for an expanded clone.

d_gene: .; abundance: .; v_gene: TRBV9; j_gene: TRBJ2-5; CDR3nt: TGTGCCAGCAGCCCCGGGACCGTCGGGATGGAGACCCAGTACTTC; CDR3aa: CASSPGTVGMETQYF
d_gene: TRBD1; abundance: many; v_gene: TRBV7-2; j_gene: TRBJ2-7; CDR3nt: TGTGCCAGCAGCTTTACGTCAGGGGGCCCCTACGAGCAGTACTTC; CDR3aa: CASSFTSGGPYEQYF
d_gene: .; abundance: many; v_gene: TRBV9; j_gene: TRBJ2-7; CDR3nt: TGTGCCAGCAGCGTAGCCGGACATACCTACGAGCAGTACTTC; CDR3aa: CASSVAGHTYEQYF
d_gene: .; abundance: few; v_gene: TRBV27; j_gene: TRBJ2-3; CDR3nt: TGTGCCAGCAGTTCAGGACTGGCGGTAGATACGCAGTATTTT; CDR3aa: CASSSGLAVDTQYF
d_gene: .; abundance: few; v_gene: TRBV12-3/TRBV12-4; j_gene: TRBJ2-7; CDR3nt: TGTGCCAGCAGTTTGGGACTCTACCGGCCCTGGGACTTC; CDR3aa: CASSLGLYRPWDF
d_gene: .; abundance: .; v_gene: TRBV9; j_gene: TRBJ1-2; CDR3nt: TGTGCCAGCAGCGTAGACGGGGGCGAGGATAACTATGGCTACACCTTC; CDR3aa: CASSVDGGEDNYGYTF
d_gene: .; abundance: few; v_gene: TRBV20-1; j_gene: TRBJ2-5; CDR3nt: TGCAGTGCTAGGGAAGGTTCGGCGGAGACCCAGTACTTC; CDR3aa: CSAREGSAETQYF
d_gene: TRBD1; abundance: .; v_gene: TRBV3-1; j_gene: TRBJ2-7; CDR3nt: TGTGTCAGCAGCCAACAGGGGAACGAGCAGTACTTC; CDR3aa: CVSSQQGNEQYF
d_gene: .; abundance: many; v_gene: TRBV3-1; j_gene: TRBJ1-1; CDR3nt: TGTGCCAGCAGCCAACCAATGAACACTGAAGCTTTCTTT; CDR3aa: CASSQPMNTEAFF
d_gene: .; abundance: many; v_gene: TRBV12-3/TRBV12-4; j_gene: TRBJ1-4; CDR3nt: TGTGCCAGCAGCCCAGATCCCGCAACTAATGAAAAACTGTTTTTT; CDR3aa: CASSPDPATNEKLFF
d_gene: .; abundance: many; v_gene: TRBV11-2; j_gene: TRBJ2-1; CDR3nt: TGTGCCAGCAGCTTAAGGGTGGATGAGCAGTTCTTC; CDR3aa: CASSLRVDEQFF
d_gene: .; abundance: .; v_gene: TRBV30; j_gene: TRBJ1-5; CDR3nt: TGTGCCTGGAGTGCCGACAAATATCAGCCCCAGCATTTT; CDR3aa: CAWSADKYQPQHF
d_gene: .; abundance: .; v_gene: TRBV6-7; j_gene: TRBJ1-2; CDR3nt: TGTGCCAGCAGTTACTCGGACTATGGCTACACCTTC; CDR3aa: CASSYSDYGYTF
d_gene: TRBD2; abundance: many; v_gene: TRBV20-1; j_gene: TRBJ2-7; CDR3nt: TGCAGTGCTAGAGATGAAACTAGCGGGAGCTACGAGCAGTACTTC; CDR3aa: CSARDETSGSYEQYF
d_gene: TRBD2; abundance: .; v_gene: TRBV4-2; j_gene: TRBJ2-2; CDR3nt: TGTGCCAGCAGCCAGTGGACTAGCGGGAGTTACACCGGGGAGCTGTTTTTT; CDR3aa: CASSQWTSGSYTGELFF
d_gene: TRBD2; abundance: many; v_gene: TRBV18; j_gene: TRBJ2-1; CDR3nt: TGTGCCAGCTCAAAGACTAGCGGGAGCAATGAGCAGTTCTTC; CDR3aa: CASSKTSGSNEQFF
d_gene: .; abundance: many; v_gene: TRBV28; j_gene: TRBJ2-5; CDR3nt: TGTGCCATCGGGGGAGAGACCCAGTACTTC; CDR3aa: CAIGGETQYF
d_gene: TRBD2; abundance: many; v_gene: TRBV27; j_gene: TRBJ2-1; CDR3nt: TGTGCCAGCAGTTTATGGGGAGGGGAGGTCGATGAGCAGTTCTTC; CDR3aa: CASSLWGGEVDEQFF
d_gene: .; abundance: .; v_gene: TRBV27; j_gene: TRBJ1-1; CDR3nt: TGTGCCAGCAGTTCCCTCAACATGAACACTGAAGCTTTCTTT; CDR3aa: CASSSLNMNTEAFF
d_gene: TRBD2; abundance: few; v_gene: TRBV13; j_gene: TRBJ2-5; CDR3nt: TGTGCCAGTCGTGATAGCGCTAGCGGGAGGGGCGAGACCCAGTACTTC; CDR3aa: CASRDSASGRGETQYF
d_gene: .; abundance: many; v_gene: TRBV27; j_gene: TRBJ1-2; CDR3nt: TGTGCCAGCAGTCCACAGGGTTCTAACTATGGCTACACCTTC; CDR3aa: CASSPQGSNYGYTF
d_gene: .; abundance: many; v_gene: TRBV6-1; j_gene: TRBJ2-1; CDR3nt: TGTGCCAGCACGTTGGCGGGTGAGCAGTTCTTC; CDR3aa: CASTLAGEQFF
d_gene: .; abundance: .; v_gene: TRBV6-2/TRBV6-3; j_gene: TRBJ2-7; CDR3nt: TGTGCCAGCAGGGGAGCTAGCGCATTCTACGAGCAGTACTTC; CDR3aa: CASRGASAFYEQYF